This note documents a single TCR beta chain sequence. This entry belongs to a study of blood T cells in healthy people across ages. The authors ran a second PCR of roughly 6 to 12 cycles using a sample-barcoded 5' primer and a J-beta primer mix. Via MiXCR, TCRdb re-called the 5' RACE reads, giving one row per CDR3 protein. The sample lists about 780,000 distinct CDR3 sequences; about 45% were seen once. Per the germline V gene, CDR1 is DFQATT and CDR2 is SNEGSKA (reference sequence). The length of the CDR3 is 12 residues. The V end lost 5 bases, the J end lost 7 bases, and 14 bases lay between the germline ends.

Material: blood. The rearrangement uses TRBV20-1 and TRBJ2-5; no clear D. This sequence originates from an elderly man in good health. DNA for the CDR3: TGCAGTGCTGTAGGAACCCCCGGGACCCAGTACTTC. It translates to CSAVGTPGTQYF.